Described below is a single T cell receptor (beta chain) sequence and its context. Its target antigen remains unknown. It has no much larger one-base neighbor in the sample; base qualities were not kept. This record comes from a study of blood T cell repertoires in COVID-19 (TCRdb year 2020). About the investigation overall: Collaborator samples came from the United States, Italy and Spain and covered acute and convalescent phases of COVID-19. The prospective study material was composed of cDNA or gDNA derived from T cells, B-cell-depleted T cells, or PBMCs. The dataset comprised deeply sampled blood TCRbeta repertoires from subjects exposed to, actively infected with, or recovered from COVID-19. The repertoires were released in a freely available public database meant as a resource for research on the immune response to SARS-CoV-2. Samples came from the ongoing ImmuneRACE study (first 160 participants) plus 1,254 subjects from 6 global collaborators. A de-identified subject ID, COVID-19 status, age in years and sex were almost always included in the sample metadata. Where HLA class I and class II types were available, the types were taken from metadata supplied by the sample provider, not from assay-based typing.

The research as a whole found: The amount of clinical and demographic metadata varied by source and participant and was provided uncurated.

The germline V gene (reference sequence) sets CDR1 to LNHDA and CDR2 to SQIVND. From V the trimming removes 7 bases and from J it removes 7 bases, while the gene matches leave 12 bases of the junction unaccounted for. The CDR3 holds 16 amino acids from the cysteine to the phenylalanine. CDR3 DNA only is kept here, 48 bases in frame from base 1. Whole blood was collected in K2EDTA tubes by collaborating institutions according to the institutions' own protocols. For TCRbeta analysis, collaborator samples were shipped as frozen whole blood, as isolated PBMCs, or as DNA extracted from either sample type. The immunoSEQ Assay, a bias-controlled multiplex PCR, was used to amplify TCRbeta CDR3 regions from genomic DNA. The original methods were these. Within the assay, amplification of reference gene primers was used to estimate how many nucleated cells each sample contained. To quantify the absolute abundance of each unique TCRbeta CDR3 rearrangement, sequence reads were collapsed and filtered. For each sample, productive Simpson clonality was calculated as the square root of Simpson's diversity index over productive rearrangements. TCRdb re-hosts the immuneACCESS table, in-frame sequences only. Its copies lack some clones; in the studies checked, an unresolved V gene accounts for under half of them, and the cause for the rest is not known. Clonal size and the V and J genes are those of that table, whereas D and trimming came from the DNA. The sample includes about 13,000 clones, with about 73% observed a single time. In total, the top ten clones hold around 34% of the sample.

The sequenced material came from peripheral blood. The TCR sequence derives from a human donor in a cohort sampled during active COVID-19. Recombination joined TRBV19 with TRBJ2-2; 10 middle bases align to TRBD2. The CDR3 corresponds to CASTQPSGGAVGELFF. The sequenced DNA is TGTGCCAGTACCCAACCCAGCGGGGGGGCGGTCGGGGAGCTGTTTTTT.